This TCR beta chain was identified in a study of technical replicates of blood from a handful of donors. Germline V gene lookup returns CDR1 MGHRA and CDR2 YSYEKL. Germline trimming cut 2 bases from V and 1 base from J; bases unmatched to any gene: 12. CDR3 length: 18 amino acids. Generated by immunoSEQ multiplex PCR, the TCRdb table keeps only in-frame clones and is missing some. The sample holds about 74,000 clones; roughly 94% are singletons and the top ten take approximately 0.25%. Sequencing used T cells isolated from PBMCs. This TCR was recovered from a human donor in good health. The rearrangement uses TRBV4-1 and TRBJ1-1, with 8 positions matching TRBD1. CDR3 nucleotides: TGCGCCAGCAGCCAAACAGCCGACCCTGGACAGGGGAACACTGAAGCTTTCTTT. Translated, it gives CASSQTADPGQGNTEAFF.